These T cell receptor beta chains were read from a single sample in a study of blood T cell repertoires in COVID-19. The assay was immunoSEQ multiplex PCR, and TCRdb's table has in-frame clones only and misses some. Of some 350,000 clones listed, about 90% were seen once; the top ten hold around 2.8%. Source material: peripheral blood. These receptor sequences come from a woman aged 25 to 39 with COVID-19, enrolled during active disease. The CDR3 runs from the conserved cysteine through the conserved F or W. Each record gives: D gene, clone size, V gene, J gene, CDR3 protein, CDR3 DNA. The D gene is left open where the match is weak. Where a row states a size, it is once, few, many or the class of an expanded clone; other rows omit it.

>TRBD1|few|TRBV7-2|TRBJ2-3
CASSPDRGKTDTQYF
TGTGCCAGCAGCCCGGACAGGGGAAAAACAGATACGCAGTATTTT
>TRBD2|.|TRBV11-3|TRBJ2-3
CASSFTPLAGWADTQYF
TGTGCCAGCAGCTTTACCCCGCTAGCGGGATGGGCAGATACGCAGTATTTT
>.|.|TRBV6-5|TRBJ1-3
CASSPGNGNTIYF
TGTGCCAGCAGCCCGGGGAACGGAAACACCATATATTTT
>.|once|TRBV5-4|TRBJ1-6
CASSFWPRVVNNSPLHF
TGTGCCAGCAGCTTCTGGCCCAGGGTTGTTAATAATTCACCCCTCCACTTT
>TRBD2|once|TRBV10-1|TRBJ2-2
CASSGGLAGSHGELFF
TGCGCCAGCAGTGGAGGACTAGCGGGATCCCACGGGGAGCTGTTTTTT
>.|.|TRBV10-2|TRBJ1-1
CASSEGAMNTEAFF
TGCGCCAGCAGTGAGGGGGCTATGAACACTGAAGCTTTCTTT
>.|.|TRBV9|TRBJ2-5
CASSVGDTQETQYF
TGTGCCAGCAGCGTGGGGGACACCCAAGAGACCCAGTACTTC
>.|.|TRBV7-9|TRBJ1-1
CASSLGASGAFF
TGTGCCAGCAGCTTAGGAGCGAGTGGAGCTTTCTTT
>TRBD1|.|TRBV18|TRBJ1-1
CASSPTGATEAFF
TGTGCCAGCTCACCAACAGGGGCCACTGAAGCTTTCTTT
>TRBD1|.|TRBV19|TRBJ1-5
CASRTGYSNQPQHF
TGTGCCAGCAGGACAGGGTATAGCAATCAGCCCCAGCATTTT
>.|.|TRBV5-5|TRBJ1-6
CASSLSLGAGSPLHF
TGTGCCAGCAGCTTGTCGTTAGGGGCAGGCTCACCCCTCCACTTT
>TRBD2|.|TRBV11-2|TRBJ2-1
CASSPSLAGENEQFF
TGTGCCAGCAGCCCGAGCCTAGCGGGGGAGAATGAGCAGTTCTTC
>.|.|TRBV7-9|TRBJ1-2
CASSLAGTLDGYTF
TGTGCCAGCAGCTTAGCCGGGACATTGGATGGCTACACCTTC
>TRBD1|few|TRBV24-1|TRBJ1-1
CATSDGTAEAFF
TGTGCCACCAGTGATGGGACAGCTGAAGCTTTCTTT
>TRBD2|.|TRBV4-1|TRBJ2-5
CASSQGTRQETQYF
TGCGCCAGCAGCCAAGGGACTAGACAAGAGACCCAGTACTTC
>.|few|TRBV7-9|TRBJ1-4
CASSQQGEKLFF
TGTGCCAGCAGCCAACAGGGCGAAAAACTGTTTTTT
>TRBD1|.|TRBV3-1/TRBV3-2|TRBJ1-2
CASSQVAGGNYGYTF
TGTGCCAGCAGCCAAGTGGCAGGGGGTAACTATGGCTACACCTTC
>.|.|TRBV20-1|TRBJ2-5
CSASSTEETQYF
TGCAGTGCTAGTTCTACAGAAGAGACCCAGTACTTC
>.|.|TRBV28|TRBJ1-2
CASSRLGYTF
TGTGCCAGCAGTCGTCTGGGCTACACCTTC
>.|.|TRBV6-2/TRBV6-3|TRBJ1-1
CASSYSGAENTEAFF
TGTGCCAGCAGTTACTCGGGGGCAGAGAACACTGAAGCTTTCTTT
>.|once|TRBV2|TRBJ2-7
CASRGGDLEQYF
TGTGCCAGCAGGGGGGGAGATCTAGAGCAGTACTTC
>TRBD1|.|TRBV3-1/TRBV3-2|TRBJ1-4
CASSSLTGLEEKLFF
TGTGCCAGCAGCTCCCTGACAGGGTTAGAGGAAAAACTGTTTTTT
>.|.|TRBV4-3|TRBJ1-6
CASSQDGNNSPLHF
TGCGCCAGCAGCCAAGACGGGAATAATTCACCCCTCCACTTT
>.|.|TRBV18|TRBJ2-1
CASSPRDGSSYNEQFF
TGTGCCAGCTCACCGCGGGACGGAAGCTCCTACAATGAGCAGTTCTTC
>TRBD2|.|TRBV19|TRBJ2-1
CASTGTSGSRDEQFF
TGTGCCAGCACCGGGACTAGCGGGAGTCGCGATGAGCAGTTCTTC
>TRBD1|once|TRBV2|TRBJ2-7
CATTFLQGASSYEQYF
TGTGCCACGACCTTCTTACAGGGGGCAAGTTCCTACGAGCAGTACTTC
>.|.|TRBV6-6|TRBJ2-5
CASSTGAAQETQYF
TGTGCCAGCAGCACGGGAGCCGCCCAAGAGACCCAGTACTTC
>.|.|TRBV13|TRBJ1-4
CASSFQGNEKLFF
TGTGCCAGCAGCTTCCAGGGCAATGAAAAACTGTTTTTT
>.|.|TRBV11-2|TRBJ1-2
CASSSLRSSQGSYGYTF
TGTGCCAGCAGCTCACTCCGTAGTAGTCAGGGGAGTTATGGCTACACCTTC
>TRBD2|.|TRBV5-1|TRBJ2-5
CASSRGTSGGSYHQETQYF
TGCGCCAGCAGTCGTGGGACTAGCGGGGGTTCCTACCACCAAGAGACCCAGTACTTC
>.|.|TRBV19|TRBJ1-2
CASSSWGDYGYTF
TGTGCCAGTAGTAGTTGGGGGGACTATGGCTACACCTTC
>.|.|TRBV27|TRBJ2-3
CASTTGITDTQYF
TGTGCCAGCACCACGGGAATCACAGATACGCAGTATTTT
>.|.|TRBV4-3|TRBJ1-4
CASSQEVRRRTNEKLFF
TGCGCCAGCAGCCAAGAAGTAAGGAGACGTACAAATGAAAAACTGTTTTTT
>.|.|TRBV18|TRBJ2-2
CASSPTRGATGELFF
TGTGCCAGCTCACCAACCCGGGGGGCGACCGGGGAGCTGTTTTTT
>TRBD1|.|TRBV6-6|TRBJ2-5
CASSLQGGQETQYF
TGTGCCAGCAGCTTACAGGGGGGTCAAGAGACCCAGTACTTC
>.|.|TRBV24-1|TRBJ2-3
CATSDFGLRTDTQYF
TGTGCCACCAGTGATTTTGGGCTGCGCACAGATACGCAGTATTTT
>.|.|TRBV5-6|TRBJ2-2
CASSGVSAPQAGELFF
TGTGCCAGCAGCGGAGTTAGCGCTCCGCAAGCAGGGGAGCTGTTTTTT
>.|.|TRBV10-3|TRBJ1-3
CAIGHGGLSGNTIYF
TGTGCCATCGGGCATGGGGGCCTATCTGGAAACACCATATATTTT
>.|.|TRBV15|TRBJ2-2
CATSRSSAETGELFF
TGTGCCACCAGCAGATCTAGTGCGGAAACCGGGGAGCTGTTTTTT
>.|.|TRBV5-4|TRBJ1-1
CASSLAGTLNTEAFF
TGTGCCAGCAGCTTGGCGGGGACATTAAACACTGAAGCTTTCTTT
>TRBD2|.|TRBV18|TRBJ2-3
CASSPPSSGATSTDTQYF
TGTGCCAGCTCACCACCGTCGAGCGGGGCTACTAGCACAGATACGCAGTATTTT
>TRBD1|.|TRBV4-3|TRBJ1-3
CASSQVPTGAGNTIYF
TGCGCCAGCAGCCAAGTCCCCACAGGGGCGGGAAACACCATATATTTT
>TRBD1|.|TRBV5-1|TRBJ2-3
CASSPGTVKYF
TGCGCCAGCAGCCCAGGGACAGTGAAGTATTTT
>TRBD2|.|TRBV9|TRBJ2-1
CASSTPRGGRDSWGTYNEQFF
TGTGCCAGCAGCACCCCCCGGGGCGGGAGGGACTCATGGGGAACCTACAATGAGCAGTTCTTC
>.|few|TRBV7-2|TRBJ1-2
CASSLAGQYGYTF
TGTGCCAGCAGCTTAGCTGGCCAGTATGGCTACACCTTC
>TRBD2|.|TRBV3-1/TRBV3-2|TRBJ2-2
CASSQVDSGRIGDGELFF
TGTGCCAGCAGCCAAGTTGACAGCGGGAGGATCGGGGATGGGGAGCTGTTTTTT
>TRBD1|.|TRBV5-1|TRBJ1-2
CASSEGPGTGNYGYTF
TGCGCCAGCAGCGAGGGGCCTGGGACAGGGAATTATGGCTACACCTTC
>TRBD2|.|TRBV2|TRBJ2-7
CASKGLAGFEQYF
TGTGCCAGCAAGGGACTAGCGGGGTTCGAGCAGTACTTC
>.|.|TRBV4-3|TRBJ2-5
CASSQDGGETQYF
TGCGCCAGCAGCCAAGATGGGGGGGAGACCCAGTACTTC
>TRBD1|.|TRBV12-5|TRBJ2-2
CASGLRTGATGELFF
TGTGCTAGTGGTTTAAGGACAGGGGCCACCGGGGAGCTGTTTTTT
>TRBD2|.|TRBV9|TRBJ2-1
CASSPYPGTSFNEQFF
TGTGCCAGCAGCCCATATCCAGGGACTAGCTTCAATGAGCAGTTCTTC
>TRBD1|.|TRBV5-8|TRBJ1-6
CASSLRQGAGSPLHF
TGTGCCAGCAGCTTGAGACAGGGGGCTGGTTCACCCCTCCACTTT
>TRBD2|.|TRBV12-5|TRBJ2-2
CASGFRTSGSSTGELFF
TGTGCTAGTGGTTTCCGGACTAGCGGCAGTTCCACCGGGGAGCTGTTTTTT